This T cell receptor beta chain emerged from a study of blood T cell repertoires in COVID-19. In Seattle, patients joined the study during active infection and were tracked longitudinally. The protocol was immunoSEQ multiplex PCR, while the TCRdb copy is restricted to in-frame clones and leaves out a portion. The sample yields 95,000 to 150,000 clones, roughly 85% seen once. Germline CDR1 and CDR2: SGHVS and FNYEAQ. The CDR3 sequence is 16 residues long. V was pared by 2 bases and J by 7 bases, with 9 bases of the junction left unmatched. This TCR was recovered from a woman older than 75 with COVID-19, enrolled during active disease. The sample was peripheral blood. The chain couples TRBV7-6 to TRBJ2-2; 8 bases align to TRBD2. The chain's CDR3 is CASSLYGRAASGELFF. CDR3 in DNA: TGTGCCAGCAGCTTATACGGGAGGGCCGCGAGCGGGGAGCTGTTTTTT. The whole variable domain, filled in from reference TRBV7-6 and TRBJ2-2, reads GAGVSQSPRYKVTKRGQDVALRCDPISGHVSLYWYRQALGQGPEFLTYFNYEAQQDKSGLPNDRFSAERPEGSISTLTIQRTEQRDSAMYRCASSLYGRAASGELFFGEGSRLTVL.